One and the same sample provided the 19 T cell receptor beta chains below, sequenced in a study of shared clonotypes between healthy human individuals. TCRdb's table, derived via immunoSEQ multiplex PCR, lists solely in-frame clones and lacks some. Seen here are some 200,000 clones, approximately 61% observed once, and the top ten hold under 11%. Source material: memory CD4+ T cells sorted from blood. The subset here: CD45RA-negative fraction. These receptors all come from a man under 40 in good health.

The chain joins TRBV13 to TRBJ2-1, with TRBD2 identical over 8 bases. CDR3 length equals 19 residues. The germline V gene has CDR1 PRHDT and CDR2 FYEKMQ (reference sequence). V lost 1 base, J lost 3 bases, and 14 bases stayed unmatched. CDR3 in DNA: TGTGCCAGCAGCTTAGTTGCGGGAGGTTATACCAGAAACTACAATGAGCAGTTCTTC. It encodes CASSLVAGGYTRNYNEQFF.

V is TRBV4-3 and J is TRBJ2-7; 7 positions match TRBD1. Germline assignment: CDR1 LGHNA and CDR2 YSLEER. There are 12 residues in the CDR3. The V gene end was trimmed by 0 bases and the J gene end by 13 bases; junction bases not matched to a gene: 6. In DNA, the CDR3 is TGCGCCAGCAGCCAAGATACGGGACAGAGATACTTC. Amino acids: CASSQDTGQRYF.

The table lists this clone with a few counts. J is TRBJ1-2 and V is TRBV2, with TRBD1 identical over 7 bases. With V trimmed by 6 bases and J by 8 bases, 12 bases remained unmatched. The CDR3 totals 14 residues. The germline V gene encodes CDR1 SNHLY and CDR2 FYNNEI. CDR3 in amino acids: CASSGRQGLGGYTF. The CDR3 DNA sequence: TGTGCCAGCAGCGGAAGACAGGGCTTAGGGGGCTACACCTTC.

CDR3 bases: TGTGCCAGCAGCTTAGGAGACCCTATGAACACTGAAGCTTTCTTT. As protein: CASSLGDPMNTEAFF. The rearrangement joins TRBV7-9 to TRBJ1-1; D not certain. CDR3 length: 15 residues. The V gene's germline CDR1 is SEHNR and CDR2 FQNEAQ (reference sequence). The V end lost 1 base, the J end lost 0 bases, and 9 bases lay between the germline ends.

This clone was seen once. This chain links TRBV7-6 with TRBJ2-5; D call uncertain. CDR3 length: 17 residues. Trimming took 2 bases from V and 0 from J, leaving 16 bases between them. Germline CDR1 is SGHVS and CDR2 is FNYEAQ. For the CDR3, the DNA is TGTGCCAGCAGCTTATTCCCGGCAGGACCTTACCAAGAGACCCAGTACTTC. Protein sequence: CASSLFPAGPYQETQYF. The full variable domain, rest sourced from reference TRBV7-6 and TRBJ2-5, is GAGVSQSPRYKVTKRGQDVALRCDPISGHVSLYWYRQALGQGPEFLTYFNYEAQQDKSGLPNDRFSAERPEGSISTLTIQRTEQRDSAMYRCASSLFPAGPYQETQYFGPGTRLLVL.

The chain employs TRBV2 and TRBJ2-1, with 9 nucleotides matching TRBD2. CDR1 is SNHLY and CDR2 is FYNNEI in the germline V gene. V dropped 6 bases and J dropped 5; count of bases not matched to a gene: 11. This CDR3 has 16 residues. The CDR3 DNA is TGTGCCAGCAGCGCCCGCAGCGGGAGGTGGAACAATGAGCAGTTCTTC. Amino acids: CASSARSGRWNNEQFF.

This sequence joins TRBV5-1 and TRBJ1-2, with D uncertain. CDR3 length: 14 amino acids. Germline V gene sequence: CDR1 SGHRS, CDR2 YFSETQ. V lost 0 bases and J 5 bases, leaving 11 bases between the germline ends. The CDR3 region is CASSLGQGNYGYTF. The CDR3 region has the DNA TGCGCCAGCAGCTTGGGGCAAGGGAATTATGGCTACACCTTC.

The chain is built from TRBV19 and TRBJ2-1, with 10 bases aligning to TRBD1. V lost 7 bases and J lost 3; bases outside the gene matches: 3. Germline V gives CDR1 LNHDA, CDR2 SQIVND (reference sequence). The CDR3 is made up of 14 amino acids. CDR3 loop: CASTRDRGYNEQFF. The DNA of the CDR3 is TGTGCCAGTACCCGGGACAGGGGCTACAATGAGCAGTTCTTC.

The chain carries TRBV7-2 and TRBJ2-5; D is possibly TRBD1 or TRBD2 (5 bases each). The CDR3 length is 15 residues. Germline V gene sequence: CDR1 SGHTA, CDR2 FQGNSA. V shed 4 bases and J shed 4 bases, with 16 bases lying between them. The CDR3 bases are TGTGCCAGCAGCTACCAACGAGGGGCGGGAGAGACCCAGTACTTC. It is translated as CASSYQRGAGETQYF.

There are a few counts of this clone. This chain connects TRBV9 to TRBJ1-2; no firm D call. CDR1 and CDR2 (germline): SGDLS, YYNGEE. The CDR3 is 13 residues long. V was cut by 2 bases and J by 3 bases, with 8 bases left in between. CDR3 in DNA: TGTGCCAGCAGCGTCAGCATGGACTATGGCTACACCTTC. Translation: CASSVSMDYGYTF.

V gene TRBV7-2 combines with J gene TRBJ1-2, with 7 positions matching TRBD1. The germline V gene encodes CDR1 SGHTA and CDR2 FQGNSA. Trimming took 1 base from V and 9 from J; bases not matched to a gene: 8. This CDR3 has 14 amino acids. The CDR3 loop is CASSLELTGRRYTF. CDR3 sequence (DNA): TGTGCCAGCAGCTTAGAATTGACAGGGCGGCGCTACACCTTC.

This rearrangement joins TRBV12-5 to TRBJ2-1, with 7 bases that match TRBD2. V gave up 0 bases and J gave up 9 bases; unmatched junction bases: 11. CDR3 length: 16 residues. Germline V CDR1 and CDR2: LGHNT, FRNRAP. CDR3: CASGLVLASGYSEQFF. The CDR3 DNA follows: TGTGCTAGTGGTTTGGTATTGGCTAGCGGATATAGTGAGCAGTTCTTC.

This clone was counted a few times. The chain recombines TRBV2 with TRBJ2-7; 10 nucleotides line up with TRBD2. The CDR3 has 14 residues. V lost 6 bases and J lost 4; bases outside the gene matches: 6. Germline assignment: CDR1 SNHLY and CDR2 FYNNEI. CDR3 amino acids: CASSLAGESYEQYF. The CDR3 DNA is TGTGCCAGCAGCCTAGCGGGAGAGTCTTACGAGCAGTACTTC.

V usage is TRBV7-2 and J usage is TRBJ2-7, with D maybe TRBD1 (6 bases). The V end lost 1 base, the J end lost 5 bases, and 12 bases lay between the germline ends. The CDR3 sequence is 14 residues long. Germline CDR1 SGHTA, CDR2 FQGNSA. In DNA, the CDR3 is TGTGCCAGCAGCTTAGGTTGGGGGCAGGACGAGCAGTACTTC. Its translation is CASSLGWGQDEQYF. Combining the CDR3 with reference TRBV7-2 and TRBJ2-7 gives the whole variable domain GAGVSQSPSNKVTEKGKDVELRCDPISGHTALYWYRQSLGQGLEFLIYFQGNSAPDKSGLPSDRFSAERTGGSVSTLTIQRTQQEDSAVYLCASSLGWGQDEQYFGPGTRLTVT.

The chain combines TRBV7-2 with TRBJ2-7; 7 bases line up with TRBD2. The CDR3 is 13 amino acids. From germline, CDR1 is SGHTA and CDR2 FQGNSA. J was trimmed by 5 bases and V by 5 bases; bases with no gene match: 6. CDR3 DNA sequence: TGTGCCAGCAGCCCAATGGGACTACACGAGCAGTACTTC. It translates to CASSPMGLHEQYF. Using reference TRBV7-2 and TRBJ2-7 for the parts outside the CDR3, the full variable domain is GAGVSQSPSNKVTEKGKDVELRCDPISGHTALYWYRQSLGQGLEFLIYFQGNSAPDKSGLPSDRFSAERTGGSVSTLTIQRTQQEDSAVYLCASSPMGLHEQYFGPGTRLTVT.

This sequence joins TRBV7-2 and TRBJ2-7; the match to TRBD1 covers 7 bases. Germline lookup yields CDR1 SGHTA and CDR2 FQGNSA. This CDR3 has 15 amino acids. Trimming cost V 2 bases and J 0 bases; bases outside gene matches: 4. In DNA, the CDR3 is TGTGCCAGCAGCTTAACCGCAGGGGGCTCCTACGAGCAGTACTTC. Translated, it gives CASSLTAGGSYEQYF.

The chain carries TRBV18 and TRBJ1-4; D perhaps matches TRBD1 (6 bases). From germline, CDR1 is KGHSH and CDR2 LQKENI. Trimming removed 6 bases from V and 6 bases from J, with 8 bases in between. The CDR3 contains 12 residues. The CDR3 DNA reads TGTGCCAGCTCTGAGGGGGATGAAAAACTGTTTTTT. The encoded protein is CASSEGDEKLFF.

The V and J genes are TRBV7-2 and TRBJ1-5, with no clear D. The germline V and J ends were trimmed by 1 base and 4 bases, with 8 bases remaining between them. Germline values: CDR1 SGHTA, CDR2 FQGNSA. The length of the CDR3 is 14 residues. The CDR3 region has the DNA TGTGCCAGCAGCTTAGAACCGTTAAATCAGCCCCAGCATTTT. Translated, it gives CASSLEPLNQPQHF. Combining the CDR3 with reference TRBV7-2 and TRBJ1-5 gives the whole variable domain GAGVSQSPSNKVTEKGKDVELRCDPISGHTALYWYRQSLGQGLEFLIYFQGNSAPDKSGLPSDRFSAERTGGSVSTLTIQRTQQEDSAVYLCASSLEPLNQPQHFGDGTRLSIL.

The chain couples TRBV18 to TRBJ2-7, with 9 nucleotides matching TRBD1. Germline lookup yields CDR1 KGHSH and CDR2 LQKENI. This CDR3 is built from 11 residues. V shed 6 bases and J 12 bases; nucleotides not matched to a gene: 6. The CDR3: CASSPGQGSYF. CDR3 nucleotides: TGTGCCAGCTCTCCCGGACAGGGGTCGTACTTC. Full variable domain (outside the CDR3, taken from reference TRBV18 and TRBJ2-7): NAGVMQNPRHLVRRRGQEARLRCSPMKGHSHVYWYRQLPEEGLKFMVYLQKENIIDESGMPKERFSAEFPKEGPSILRIQQVVRGDSAAYFCASSPGQGSYFGPGTRLTVT.